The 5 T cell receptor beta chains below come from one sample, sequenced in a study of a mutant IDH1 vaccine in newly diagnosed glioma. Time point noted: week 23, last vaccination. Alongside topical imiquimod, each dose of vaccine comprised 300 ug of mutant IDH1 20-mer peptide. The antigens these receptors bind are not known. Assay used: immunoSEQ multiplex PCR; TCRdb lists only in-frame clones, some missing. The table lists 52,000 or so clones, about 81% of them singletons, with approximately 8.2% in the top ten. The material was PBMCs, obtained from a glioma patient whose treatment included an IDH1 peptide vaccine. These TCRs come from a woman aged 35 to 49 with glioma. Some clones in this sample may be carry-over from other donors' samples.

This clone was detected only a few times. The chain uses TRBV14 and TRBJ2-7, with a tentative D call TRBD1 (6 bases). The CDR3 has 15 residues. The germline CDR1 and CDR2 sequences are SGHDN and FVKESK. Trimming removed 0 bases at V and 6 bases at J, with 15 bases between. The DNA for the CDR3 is TGTGCCAGCAGCCAAGAGTCCAGGGGAATCGGCGAGCAGTACTTC. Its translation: CASSQESRGIGEQYF.

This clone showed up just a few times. The CDR3 DNA is TGCGCCAGCAGCCAAGAGCGGGGGATTGAGCAGTTCTTC. This codes for CASSQERGIEQFF. V is TRBV4-1 and J is TRBJ2-1, with 7 bases fitting TRBD2. The CDR3 consists of 13 residues. V shed 0 bases and J 9 bases; nucleotides not matched to a gene: 2. Germline assignment: CDR1 MGHRA and CDR2 YSYEKL.

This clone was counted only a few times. The CDR3 is CASSSTRASGAEAFF. The CDR3 coding sequence is TGTGCCAGCAGCTCAACCAGGGCCTCGGGGGCTGAAGCTTTCTTT. The chain recombines TRBV5-4 with TRBJ1-1, with a possible D match to TRBD1 (5 bases). The V and J ends lost 3 bases and 6 bases respectively, with 18 bases between them. The CDR3 runs 15 residues. Looked up from germline, CDR1 is SGHNT and CDR2 is YYREEE (reference sequence).

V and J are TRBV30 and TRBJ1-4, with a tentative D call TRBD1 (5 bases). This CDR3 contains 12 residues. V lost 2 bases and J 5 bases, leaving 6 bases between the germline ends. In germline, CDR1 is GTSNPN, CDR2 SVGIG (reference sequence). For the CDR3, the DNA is TGTGCCTGGAGTCCAGGGAATGAAAAACTGTTTTTT. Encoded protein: CAWSPGNEKLFF.

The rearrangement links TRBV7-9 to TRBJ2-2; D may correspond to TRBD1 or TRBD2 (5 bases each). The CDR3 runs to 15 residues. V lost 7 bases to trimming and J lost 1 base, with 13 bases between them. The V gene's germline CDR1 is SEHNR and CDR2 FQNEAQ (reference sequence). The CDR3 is CASTLDGGNTGELFF. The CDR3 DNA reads TGTGCCAGCACCCTGGATGGGGGGAACACCGGGGAGCTGTTTTTT.